The TCR beta chain described here comes from a study of metastatic and nonmetastatic thyroid tumors. Overall study results and limits: It was reported that TCR beta diversity was significantly higher in malignant thyroid tumors than benign nodules, in blood and tumor.

Each patient went into thyroid surgery without having received any treatment. Study processing details: Construction of a distant-metastasis classifier for papillary thyroid cancer relied on CDR3 differences across clinicopathological groups. TCRdb redid the clone calls on the PCR reads using MiXCR. These V and J calls are TCRdb output, not the study's own analysis. The profile shows under 35,000 clones, 25% of them singletons. As concerns this clone: As yet, its antigen is unknown.

The germline gives CDR1 SGHTS, CDR2 YDEGEE. Trimming pared 4 bases from V and 7 bases from J, leaving 15 bases between. The CDR3 is 14 amino acids. The V gene is TRBV5-8, the J gene TRBJ2-1; possibly TRBD1 or TRBD2 for D (7 bases each). Sequencing used blood. The TCR originated in a female donor with papillary thyroid cancer or a benign thyroid nodule (not recorded which). Some clones in this sample may be carry-over from other donors' samples. This CDR3 reads CASSGRGGGNEQFF. CDR3 in DNA: TGTGCCAGCAGCGGCAGGGGGGGGGGGAATGAGCAGTTCTTC.